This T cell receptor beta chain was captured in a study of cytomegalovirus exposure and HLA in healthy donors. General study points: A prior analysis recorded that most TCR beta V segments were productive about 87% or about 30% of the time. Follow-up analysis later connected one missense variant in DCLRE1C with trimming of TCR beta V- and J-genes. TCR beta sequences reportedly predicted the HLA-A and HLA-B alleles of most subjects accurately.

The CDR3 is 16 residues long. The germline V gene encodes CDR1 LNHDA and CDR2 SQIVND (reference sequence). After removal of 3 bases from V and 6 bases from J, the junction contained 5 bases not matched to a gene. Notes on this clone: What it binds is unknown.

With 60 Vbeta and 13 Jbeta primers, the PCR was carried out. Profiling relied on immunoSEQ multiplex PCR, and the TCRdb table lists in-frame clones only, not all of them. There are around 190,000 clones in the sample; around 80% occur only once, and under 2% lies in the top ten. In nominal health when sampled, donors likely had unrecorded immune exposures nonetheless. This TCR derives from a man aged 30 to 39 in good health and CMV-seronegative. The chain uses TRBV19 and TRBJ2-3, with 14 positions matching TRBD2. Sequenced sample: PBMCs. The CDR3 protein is CASSIRTSGRSDTQYF. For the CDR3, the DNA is TGTGCCAGTAGTATCCGGACTAGCGGGAGGAGTGATACGCAGTATTTT.